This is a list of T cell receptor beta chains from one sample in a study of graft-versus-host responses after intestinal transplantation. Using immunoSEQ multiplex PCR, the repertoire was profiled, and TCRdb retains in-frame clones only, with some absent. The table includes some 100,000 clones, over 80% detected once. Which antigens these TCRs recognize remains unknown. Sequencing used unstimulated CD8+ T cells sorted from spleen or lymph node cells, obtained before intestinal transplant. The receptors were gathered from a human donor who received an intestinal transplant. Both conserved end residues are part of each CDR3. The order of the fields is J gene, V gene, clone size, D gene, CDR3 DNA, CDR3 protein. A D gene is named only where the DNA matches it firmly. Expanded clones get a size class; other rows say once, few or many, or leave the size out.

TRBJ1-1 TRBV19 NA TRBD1 TGTGCCAGTTGCCGGGACAGGGTGTCTGAAGCTTTCTTT CASCRDRVSEAFF
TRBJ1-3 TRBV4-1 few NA TGCGCCAGCATCGACCTGGGGGGAAACACCATATATTTT CASIDLGGNTIYF
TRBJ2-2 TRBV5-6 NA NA TGTGCCAGCAGCTTGCCAGGGTCGGACACCGGGGAGCTGTTTTTT CASSLPGSDTGELFF
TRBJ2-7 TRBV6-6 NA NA TGTGCCAGCAGCTCGGAGGTGTCTTCCTCCTACGAGCAGTACTTC CASSSEVSSSYEQYF
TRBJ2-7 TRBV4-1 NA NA TGCGCCAGCAGCCAAGCTACCGGGGGCTCCTACGAGCAGTACTTC CASSQATGGSYEQYF
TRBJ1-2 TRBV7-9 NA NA TGTGCCGACTATTCTATGTTGGATGGCTACACCTTC CADYSMLDGYTF
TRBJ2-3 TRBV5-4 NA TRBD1 TGTGCCAGCTGGACAGGGGTCGGCACAGATACGCAGTATTTT CASWTGVGTDTQYF
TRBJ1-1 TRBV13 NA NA TGTGCCAGCAGCAGTCCCGGGACTCTCACTGAAGCTTTCTTT CASSSPGTLTEAFF
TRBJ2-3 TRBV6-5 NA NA TGTGCCAGCAGTTACGGGGTGACAGATACGCAGTATTTT CASSYGVTDTQYF
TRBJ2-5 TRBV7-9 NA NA TGTGCCAGCAGCTTAGCGGGGCGGGGTCCCGATGAGACCCAGTACTTC CASSLAGRGPDETQYF
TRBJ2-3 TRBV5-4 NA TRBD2 TGTGCCAGCAATACGGAGACTAGCGGGAATACGCAGTATTTT CASNTETSGNTQYF
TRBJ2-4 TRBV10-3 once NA TGTGCCATCAGTAAGGGGGGCGCGCGGCGGGTAAACATTCAGTACTTC CAISKGGARRVNIQYF
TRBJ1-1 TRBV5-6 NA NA TGTGCCAGCAGCATTGGACCTGAAGCTTTCTTT CASSIGPEAFF
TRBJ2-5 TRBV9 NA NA TGTGCCAGCAGCGGGACTTCCCAAGAGACCCAGTACTTC CASSGTSQETQYF
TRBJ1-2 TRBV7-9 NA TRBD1 TGTGCCAGCAGCCCCCGAACGGGACAGGGAGGAGATGGCTACACCTTC CASSPRTGQGGDGYTF
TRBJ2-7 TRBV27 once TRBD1 TGTGCCAGCAGCGCGGGACAGGTCTACGAGCAGTACTTC CASSAGQVYEQYF
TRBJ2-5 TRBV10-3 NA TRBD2 TGTGCCATCAGTGCCGGACTAGCGGGGAAAGAGACCCAGTACTTC CAISAGLAGKETQYF
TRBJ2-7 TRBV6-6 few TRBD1 TGTGCCAGCAGTTACACGGGGACAGGGATCGAGCAGTACTTC CASSYTGTGIEQYF
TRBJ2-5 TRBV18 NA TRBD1 TGTGCCAGCTCGACTCCCGCAGGGACAGGGAGGGACCAGTACTTC CASSTPAGTGRDQYF
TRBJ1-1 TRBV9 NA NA TGTGCCAGCAGCACAGGGACCACTGAAGCTTTCTTT CASSTGTTEAFF
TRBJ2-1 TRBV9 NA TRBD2 TGTGCCAGCAGCTTGGCGGGGGACTCCTACAATGAGCAGTTCTTC CASSLAGDSYNEQFF
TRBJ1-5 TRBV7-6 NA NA TGTGCCAGCAGCTTAACCCGAAGTCAGCCCCAGCATTTT CASSLTRSQPQHF